This T cell receptor beta chain was captured in a study of Graves' ophthalmopathy and Graves' hyperthyroidism listed by TCRdb under 2018. In terms of the full investigation: Peripheral blood was collected at initial diagnosis, before any treatment. The study used signatures of the TCR beta repertoire to tell Graves' ophthalmopathy apart from Graves' hyperthyroidism and to predict which patients would progress to ophthalmopathy. In total, approximately 130 blood samples were TCR-sequenced: under 45 ophthalmopathy, approximately 75 hyperthyroidism and roughly 17 hyperthyroidism-to-ophthalmopathy patients. To explore V-J signatures that distinguish ophthalmopathy from hyperthyroidism, a discovery set of under 110 patients was enrolled, made up of 40 to 45 with ophthalmopathy and 55 to 65 with stable hyperthyroidism. An independent validation cohort comprised 18 hyperthyroidism patients and some 16 patients who later progressed from hyperthyroidism to ophthalmopathy. In over 5 hyperthyroidism patients, the T-cell repertoire of thyroid tissue was compared with the T-cell repertoire of blood. After sampling, hyperthyroidism patients received methimazole starting at 30 mg daily, and ophthalmopathy patients received high-dose intravenous methylprednisolone. Points the paper makes about the study in general: In validation, the model predicted ophthalmopathy progression with 55% to 71% sensitivity and approximately 75% specificity; around twelve predicted patients were CT-confirmed with GO in a median of around 6 months. The 13-signature model separated ophthalmopathy from stable hyperthyroidism with 85% to 90% sensitivity and just under 84% specificity in cross-validation, and 80%/75% in the test set. No statistical method was used to set the sample size in advance, and the investigators knew which group each participant was assigned to. Most expanded thyroid clonotypes with frequency above 0.001 were also detected in blood, suggesting blood repertoires may reflect the thyroid immune response.

The CDR3 runs 14 amino acids, cysteine and phenylalanine included. Just the 42-base CDR3 DNA is kept, in frame starting at base 1. The germline V gene supplies CDR1 ENHRY and CDR2 SYGVKD. The trim is 10 bases for V and 1 base for J, with a gap of 16 bases between the germline ends. For repertoire sequencing, TCR beta CDR3 regions were amplified from RNA transcripts. The first round of RT-PCR was done with HTBI primers and the Qiagen OneStep RT-PCR kit, and was followed by a second round of multiplex PCR, then size selection and purification. The libraries underwent paired-end sequencing with 100 bp reads on an Illumina HiSeq2000. In the authors' own workflow: SOAPnuke was used for read processing, and reads with adapters, uncalled bases, a mean Phred below 15, or no exact constant-primer or identifier match were discarded. COPE v1.2.5 was used to merge high-quality paired reads. Each unique nucleotide sequence was defined as a clonotype, and clonotypes were aligned to IMGT TRB V, D and J references with MiTCR v1.1. Analysis was restricted to V-J combinations with a frequency above 0.0001, which covered approximately 99% of repertoires. A TCR clonal expansion and chaos score per V-J combination was defined as the ratio of F50 clonal expansion to chaos observed in the TCRdist matrix. Welch's t-statistics and random forest were used to reduce the features to some 13 V-J combinations, which were then used as input to a naive Bayes classifier. The similarity between thyroid and blood repertoires was quantified using the Morisita-Horn index. The raw public data were reprocessed by TCRdb itself: fastp quality trimming at Q25, MiXCR clonotype calling, in-frame beta chains only. All rows with the same CDR3 protein become a single entry with the most common DNA and genes. The V and J calls come from TCRdb's annotation, not from the publication. This sample comprises almost 750,000 distinct CDR3 sequences, roughly 40% of them detected only once. The top ten hold about 40% of the sample.

In the case of this clonotype: The clone's antigen remains unknown. Base qualities are missing; no much larger clone stands one base away.

Patients with ophthalmopathy had moderately to severely active disease, with a Clinical Activity Score of 3 or more, a NOSPECS grade of 4 or more, and a disease duration of less than 3 months. Patients with other autoimmune diseases, uncontrolled infections, pregnancy or lactation were excluded. Clinical symptoms, serum thyroxine, TRAb, thyroid ultrasound and orbital computed tomography formed the basis of the diagnosis. Using Ficoll-Paque density gradient centrifugation, PBMCs were isolated from 9 to 10 ml of fresh peripheral blood. Trizol reagent was used to extract the total RNA, and its quality was then checked on an Agilent 2100 Bioanalyzer.

The receptor was isolated from an adult man with Graves' ophthalmopathy. Specimen: peripheral blood. The chain is assembled from TRBV10-3 and TRBJ1-1; TRBD1 is a weak D gene call, 5 bases matching. CDR3 protein: CASTVSQGNTEAFF. The nucleotide sequence is TGTGCCAGCACCGTTTCCCAGGGGAACACTGAAGCTTTCTTT.